The 15 T cell receptor beta chains below all came from one sample that was sequenced in a study of blood T cell repertoires in COVID-19. Clones were sequenced by immunoSEQ multiplex PCR, and TCRdb holds only the in-frame ones, with some missing. The sample includes about 120,000 clones, around four fifths seen only once; the top ten take about 8.1%. Input material: peripheral blood. Every receptor here comes from a woman in her 40s with acute or convalescent COVID-19.

Comments on this clone: The junction and the germline gene differ at one end; a read error may be behind it. The CDR3: CASSLGIQGTTEAFF. Written as DNA, the CDR3 is TGTGCCAGCAGTTTAGGTATCCAGGGGACCACTGAAGCTTTCTTT. The chain employs TRBV7-8 and TRBJ1-1; a weak D match, TRBD1 (6 bases). CDR3 length: 15 residues. Per germline, CDR1 SGHVS and CDR2 FQNEAQ.

CDR3 DNA sequence: TGTGCGGGTTACACAGGGGTAAACTATGGCTACACCTTC. Amino acids: CAGYTGVNYGYTF. The rearrangement links TRBV6-5 to TRBJ1-2; the match to TRBD1 covers 7 bases. The length of the CDR3 is 13 residues. CDR1 is MNHEY, CDR2 SVGAGI, per germline.

The rearrangement joins TRBV19 to TRBJ1-1; D possibly corresponds to TRBD1 (5 bases). V was pared by 3 bases and J by 4 bases, with 21 bases between. Germline loops: CDR1 LNHDA, CDR2 SQIVND (reference sequence). The CDR3 has 17 amino acids. The CDR3 nucleotides are TGTGCCAGTAGTATGCAAGATGGGGGGGGAGGTTTCACTGAAGCTTTCTTT. Translated, it gives CASSMQDGGGGFTEAFF.

The DNA of the CDR3 is TGTGCCAGCAGCCCCGCCCAGTCCTACGAGCAGTACTTC. Its protein is CASSPAQSYEQYF. J is TRBJ2-7 and V is TRBV3-1 (or the pseudogene TRBV3-2); D remains ambiguous. Germline CDR1 reads LGHDT; CDR2 reads YNNKEL (reference sequence). The CDR3 contains 13 residues. Trimming took off 4 bases at V and 1 base at J, with 8 bases between the two ends.

The chain combines TRBV14 with TRBJ1-1, with 10 nucleotides matching TRBD1. Germline assignment: CDR1 SGHDN and CDR2 FVKESK. The CDR3 totals 14 residues. The J segment lost 5 bases and the V segment lost 6 bases, leaving 6 bases of the junction unmatched. CDR3 nucleotide sequence: TGTGCCAGCAGTTTTGACAGGGGGCTTACTGAAGCTTTCTTT. Translating it yields CASSFDRGLTEAFF.

V usage is TRBV6-5 and J usage is TRBJ1-4; D is possibly TRBD1 (5 bases). Trimming left V 5 bases short and J 6 bases short, with 13 bases between. There are 14 residues in the CDR3. Germline loops: CDR1 MNHEY, CDR2 SVGAGI. The CDR3 DNA follows: TGTGCCAGCAGTCTACGGGGGGGTTATGAAAAACTGTTTTTT. It yields the protein CASSLRGGYEKLFF.

This clone appeared a few times. CDR3 sequence (DNA): TGTGCCAGCAGCTCCCTAAGCGGGGGCTACAATGAGCAGTTCTTC. It encodes CASSSLSGGYNEQFF. The J gene is TRBJ2-1, the V gene TRBV7-8; TRBD2 matches at 8 bases. Germline V gene data show CDR1 as SGHVS and CDR2 as FQNEAQ. This CDR3 contains 15 residues. Trimming removed 4 bases from V and 3 bases from J; junction bases left unmatched: 5.

The chain uses TRBV7-2 and TRBJ2-7, with D possibly being TRBD1 (5 bases). Germline V gives CDR1 SGHTA, CDR2 FQGNSA. The V gene lost 1 base and the J gene lost 0 bases, with 13 bases spanning the gap. The CDR3 spans 16 residues. CDR3 protein: CASSLEGLRSSYEQYF. The CDR3 bases are TGTGCCAGCAGCTTAGAGGGGCTGAGGAGCTCCTACGAGCAGTACTTC.

J is TRBJ1-4 and V is TRBV19; no clear D. Per germline, CDR1 LNHDA and CDR2 SQIVND (reference sequence). The germline V and J ends were trimmed by 5 bases and 4 bases, with 14 bases remaining between them. The CDR3 consists of 15 residues. CDR3 loop: CASSPSAALNEKLFF. Written as DNA, the CDR3 is TGTGCCAGTAGTCCCAGCGCGGCCCTTAATGAAAAACTGTTTTTT.

The chain recombines TRBV2 with TRBJ1-4; no reliable D call. Germline CDR1 and CDR2: SNHLY and FYNNEI. This CDR3 has 13 amino acids. Trimming took off 8 bases at V and 8 bases at J, with 15 bases between the two ends. This CDR3 is CASGRRIGEKLFF. As DNA, the CDR3 is TGTGCCAGCGGCCGGCGGATCGGGGAAAAACTGTTTTTT.

This clone has a handful of counts. V and J are TRBV11-1 and TRBJ1-1; the D gene is possibly TRBD1 (6 bases). Trimming shortened V by 0 bases and J by 1 base, and 9 bases separated the two germline ends. Germline loops: CDR1 SGHAT, CDR2 FQDESV (reference sequence). This CDR3 has 15 amino acids. For the CDR3, the DNA is TGTGCCAGCAGCTTAGCGCAGGGGTGGAACACTGAAGCTTTCTTT. This sequence encodes CASSLAQGWNTEAFF.

This clone appeared a single time. The CDR3 here is CASSYRGTGIQYF. CDR3 bases: TGTGCCAGCAGCTACAGGGGAACGGGCATTCAGTACTTC. The chain couples TRBV14 to TRBJ2-4; 7 nucleotides align to TRBD1. The V gene's germline CDR1 is SGHDN and CDR2 FVKESK. The CDR3 covers 13 residues. The junction had 7 bases not matched to a gene; V was cut back by 5 bases and J by 9 bases.

J is TRBJ2-7 and V is TRBV4-3; 7 nucleotides agree with TRBD2. Trimming removed 1 base from V and 5 bases from J; junction bases left unmatched: 8. Germline loops: CDR1 LGHNA, CDR2 YSLEER. The CDR3 consists of 15 residues. The CDR3 DNA reads as TGCGCCAGCAGCCAAGTCAATCGGCGGGAGAACGAGCAGTACTTC. This encodes CASSQVNRRENEQYF.

The chain has TRBV2 and TRBJ2-5; a possible D gene is TRBD1 (6 bases). The CDR3 extends over 14 amino acids. The ends were cut back, 6 bases at V and 5 bases at J, with 16 bases in the middle. CDR1 is SNHLY, CDR2 FYNNEI, per germline. For the CDR3, the DNA is TGTGCCAGCAGGCAACAGGGTCGGGCTGAGACCCAGTACTTC. As protein: CASRQQGRAETQYF.

The chain recombines TRBV18 with TRBJ2-5; D is perhaps TRBD1 (6 bases). Trimming took off 3 bases at V and 4 bases at J, with 6 bases between the two ends. Germline V gene data show CDR1 as KGHSH and CDR2 as LQKENI. This CDR3 contains 12 residues. The CDR3 is CASSPTGETQYF. In DNA form, the CDR3 reads TGTGCCAGCTCACCGACAGGAGAGACCCAGTACTTC.